The TCR beta chain under discussion was sequenced for a study of OX40 agonist ivuxolimab in advanced cancers. Study details: Partial response was recorded in three patients: one hepatocellular carcinoma and two cutaneous melanoma cases.

Generated by immunoSEQ multiplex PCR, the TCRdb table keeps only in-frame clones and is missing some. The sample shows 80,000 or so clones, around 83% of them seen only once. V shed 4 bases, J shed 12 bases, and the junction held 8 bases outside the gene matches. The CDR3 has 15 residues. The V gene's germline CDR1 is SGHDT and CDR2 YYEEEE. Source: CD4+ or CD8+ T cells sorted from blood, taken in a trial of the OX40 agonist ivuxolimab. The TCR sequence derives from an adult with an advanced solid tumor such as melanoma, head and neck, liver or kidney cancer. The chain links TRBV5-6 to TRBJ2-1, with TRBD2 identical over 15 bases. The CDR3 reads CASSLGLAGGAGQFF. The CDR3 DNA follows: TGTGCCAGCAGCCTGGGACTAGCGGGGGGCGCTGGGCAGTTCTTC.